This T cell receptor (beta chain) came from a study of blood T cell repertoires in COVID-19. This table comes from immunoSEQ multiplex PCR, and its TCRdb copy is limited to in-frame clones, with some not included. The sample records some 260,000 clones, around 90% being singletons. Germline assignment: CDR1 LGHDT and CDR2 YNNKEL (reference sequence). The trim removed 1 base at V and 0 bases at J, leaving 9 bases unmatched. The CDR3 has 18 residues. The sequenced material came from peripheral blood. V usage is TRBV3-1 (or the pseudogene TRBV3-2) and J usage is TRBJ2-3; TRBD2 matches at 8 bases. The origin of this receptor is a woman under 40 with acute or convalescent COVID-19. The CDR3 loop reads CASSQGLSSGTSTDTQYF. Written as DNA, the CDR3 is TGTGCCAGCAGCCAAGGACTAAGTAGCGGGACTAGCACAGATACGCAGTATTTT.